This T cell receptor beta chain was sequenced during a study of blood T cell repertoires in COVID-19. Study background: Samples taken during acute and convalescent COVID-19 were collected in the United States, Italy and Spain. Sources were T cells, B-cell-depleted T cells, or PBMCs; the material itself was cDNA or gDNA.

The CDR3 covers 16 residues. Germline V CDR1 and CDR2: SNHLY, FYNNEI. The ends lost 6 bases at V and 9 bases at J; junction bases unmatched: 11. In the original processing: By means of reference gene primer amplification, nucleated cell counts were estimated. Assay: immunoSEQ multiplex PCR; the TCRdb copy retains only in-frame clones and omits some. The V and J calls and clone size come from that table; D and trimming were worked out from the DNA. The table lists around 63,000 clones, roughly three quarters of them singletons. The chain employs TRBV2 and TRBJ2-1; 13 bases fit TRBD2. The sample consisted of peripheral blood. The sequence derives from a woman in her sixties or seventies with acute or convalescent COVID-19. The CDR3 reads CASRNPLAGGLSEQFF. The CDR3 nucleotides are TGTGCCAGCAGGAACCCACTAGCGGGGGGGCTTAGTGAGCAGTTCTTC.